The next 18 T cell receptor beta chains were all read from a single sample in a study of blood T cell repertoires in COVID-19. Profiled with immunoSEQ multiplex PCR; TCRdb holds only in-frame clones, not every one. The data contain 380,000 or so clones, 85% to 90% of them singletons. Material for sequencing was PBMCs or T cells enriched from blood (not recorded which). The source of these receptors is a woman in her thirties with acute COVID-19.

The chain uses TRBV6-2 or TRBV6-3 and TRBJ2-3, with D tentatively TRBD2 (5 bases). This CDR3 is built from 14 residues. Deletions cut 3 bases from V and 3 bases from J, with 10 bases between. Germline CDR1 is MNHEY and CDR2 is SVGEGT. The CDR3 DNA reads TGTGCCAGCAGTTATTGGAGGTGGACAGATACGCAGTATTTT. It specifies CASSYWRWTDTQYF.

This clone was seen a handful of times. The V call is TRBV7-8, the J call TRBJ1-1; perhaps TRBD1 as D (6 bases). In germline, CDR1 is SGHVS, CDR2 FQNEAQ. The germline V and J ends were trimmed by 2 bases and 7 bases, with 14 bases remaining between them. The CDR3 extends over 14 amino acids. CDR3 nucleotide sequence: TGTGCCAGCAGCTTAAGGGGGATGATGCTTGAAGCTTTCTTT. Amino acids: CASSLRGMMLEAFF.

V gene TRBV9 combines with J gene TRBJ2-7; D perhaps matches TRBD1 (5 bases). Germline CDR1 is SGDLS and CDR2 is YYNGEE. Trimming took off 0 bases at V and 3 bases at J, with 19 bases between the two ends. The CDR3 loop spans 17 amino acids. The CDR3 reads CASSVDLMGLGDYEQYF. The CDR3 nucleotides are TGTGCCAGCAGCGTAGACTTGATGGGGCTAGGGGACTACGAGCAGTACTTC.

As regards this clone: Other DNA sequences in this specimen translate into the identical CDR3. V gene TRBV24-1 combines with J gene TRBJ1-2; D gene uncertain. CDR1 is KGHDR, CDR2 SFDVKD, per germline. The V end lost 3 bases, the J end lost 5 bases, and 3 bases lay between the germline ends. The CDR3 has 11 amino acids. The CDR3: CATSDPYGYTF. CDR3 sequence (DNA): TGTGCCACCAGTGATCCTTATGGCTACACCTTC.

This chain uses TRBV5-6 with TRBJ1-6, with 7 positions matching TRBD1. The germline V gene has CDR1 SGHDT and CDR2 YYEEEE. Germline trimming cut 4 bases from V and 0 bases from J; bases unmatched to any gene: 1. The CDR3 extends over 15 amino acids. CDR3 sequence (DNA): TGTGCCAGCAGCGGGGACAGCTCCTATAATTCACCCCTCCACTTT. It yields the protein CASSGDSSYNSPLHF.

CDR3 loop: CASGFGTGRTDTQYF. The CDR3 region has the DNA TGTGCTAGTGGATTCGGGACAGGGAGGACAGATACGCAGTATTTT. The chain has TRBV12-5 and TRBJ2-3; 9 nucleotides align to TRBD1. Unmatched junction bases numbered 7, after V lost 6 bases and J lost 3 bases. Germline V gene sequence: CDR1 LGHNT, CDR2 FRNRAP. The CDR3 totals 15 residues.

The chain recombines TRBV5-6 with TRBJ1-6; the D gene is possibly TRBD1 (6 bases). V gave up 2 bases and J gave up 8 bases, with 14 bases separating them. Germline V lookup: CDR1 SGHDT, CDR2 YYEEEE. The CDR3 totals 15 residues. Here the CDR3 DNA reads TGTGCCAGCAGCTTAAAGGGACAAACTTATTCACCCCTCCACTTT. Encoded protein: CASSLKGQTYSPLHF. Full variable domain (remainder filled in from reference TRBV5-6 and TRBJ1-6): DAGVTQSPTHLIKTRGQQVTLRCSPKSGHDTVSWYQQALGQGPQFIFQYYEEEERQRGNFPDRFSGHQFPNYSSELNVNALLLGDSALYLCASSLKGQTYSPLHFGNGTRLTVT.

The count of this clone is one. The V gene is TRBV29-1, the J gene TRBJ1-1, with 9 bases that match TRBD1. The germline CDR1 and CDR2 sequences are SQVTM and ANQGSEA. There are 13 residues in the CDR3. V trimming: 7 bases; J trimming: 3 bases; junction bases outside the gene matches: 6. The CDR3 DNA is TGCAGCGCACAGGGGGCGGTTGACACTGAAGCTTTCTTT. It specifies CSAQGAVDTEAFF.

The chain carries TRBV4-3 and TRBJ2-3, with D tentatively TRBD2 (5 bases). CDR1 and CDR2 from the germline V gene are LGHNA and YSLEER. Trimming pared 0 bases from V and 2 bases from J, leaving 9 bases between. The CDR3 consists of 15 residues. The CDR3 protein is CASSQDTGNTDTQYF. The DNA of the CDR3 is TGCGCCAGCAGCCAAGATACGGGGAACACAGATACGCAGTATTTT.

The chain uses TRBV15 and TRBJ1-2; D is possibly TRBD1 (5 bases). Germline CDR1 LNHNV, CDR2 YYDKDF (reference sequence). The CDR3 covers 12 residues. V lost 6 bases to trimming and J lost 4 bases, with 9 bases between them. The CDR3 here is CATSPGVYGYTF. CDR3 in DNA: TGTGCCACCAGTCCGGGGGTCTATGGCTACACCTTC.

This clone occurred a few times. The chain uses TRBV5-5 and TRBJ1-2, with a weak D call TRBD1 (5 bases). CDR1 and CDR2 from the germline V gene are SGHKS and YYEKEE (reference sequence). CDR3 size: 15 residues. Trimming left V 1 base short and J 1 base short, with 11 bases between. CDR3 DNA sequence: TGTGCCAGCAGCTTGAGGCCAGGGCATAACTATGGCTACACCTTC. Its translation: CASSLRPGHNYGYTF. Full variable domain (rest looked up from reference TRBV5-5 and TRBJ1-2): DAGVTQSPTHLIKTRGQQVTLRCSPISGHKSVSWYQQVLGQGPQFIFQYYEKEERGRGNFPDRFSARQFPNYSSELNVNALLLGDSALYLCASSLRPGHNYGYTFGSGTRLTVV.

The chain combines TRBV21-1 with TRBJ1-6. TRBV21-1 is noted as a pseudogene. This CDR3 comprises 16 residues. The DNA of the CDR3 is TGTGCCAGCACCCTTCCGGCGGGGCCATATAATTCACCCCTCCACTTT. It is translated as CASTLPAGPYNSPLHF.

CDR3 sequence (DNA): TGCGCCAGCAGCTCCAGACTAGCGGGGAACAATGAGCAGTTCTTC. This gives the protein CASSSRLAGNNEQFF. The chain recombines TRBV5-1 with TRBJ2-1; 11 bases agree with TRBD2. The germline gives CDR1 SGHRS, CDR2 YFSETQ. The V and J ends lost 3 bases and 5 bases, in that order; junction bases with no gene match: 4. CDR3 size: 15 residues.

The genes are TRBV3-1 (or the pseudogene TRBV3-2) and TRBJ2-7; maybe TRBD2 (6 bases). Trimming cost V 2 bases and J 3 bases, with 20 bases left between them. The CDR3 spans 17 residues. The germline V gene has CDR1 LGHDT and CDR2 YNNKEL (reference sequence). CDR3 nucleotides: TGTGCCAGCAGCCAAAGTCGGGAGCCTGCGCCTGACTACGAGCAGTACTTC. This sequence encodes CASSQSREPAPDYEQYF.

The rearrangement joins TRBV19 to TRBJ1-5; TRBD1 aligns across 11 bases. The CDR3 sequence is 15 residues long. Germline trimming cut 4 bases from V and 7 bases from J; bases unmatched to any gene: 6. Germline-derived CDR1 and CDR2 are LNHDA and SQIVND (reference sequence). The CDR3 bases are TGTGCCAGTAGTAATGGACAGGGGGCGAGCCAGCCCCAGCATTTT. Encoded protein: CASSNGQGASQPQHF.

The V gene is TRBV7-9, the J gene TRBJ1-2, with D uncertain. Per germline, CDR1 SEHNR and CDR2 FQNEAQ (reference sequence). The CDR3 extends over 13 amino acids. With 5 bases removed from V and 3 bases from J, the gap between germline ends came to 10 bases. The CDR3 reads CASSPEIHYGYTF. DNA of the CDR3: TGTGCCAGCAGCCCCGAGATTCACTATGGCTACACCTTC.

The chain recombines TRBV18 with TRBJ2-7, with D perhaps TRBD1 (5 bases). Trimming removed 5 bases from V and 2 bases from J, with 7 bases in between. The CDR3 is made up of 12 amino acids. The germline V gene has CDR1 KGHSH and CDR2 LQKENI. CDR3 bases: TGTGCCAGCTCAACGGACACCTACGAGCAGTACTTC. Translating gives CASSTDTYEQYF.

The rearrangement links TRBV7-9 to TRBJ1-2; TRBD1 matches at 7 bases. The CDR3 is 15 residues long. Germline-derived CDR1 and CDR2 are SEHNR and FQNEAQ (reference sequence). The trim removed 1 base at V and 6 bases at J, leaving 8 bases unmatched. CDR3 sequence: CASSLVGGDRDGYTF. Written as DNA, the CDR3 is TGTGCCAGCAGCTTAGTGGGGGGCGACAGGGATGGCTACACCTTC.